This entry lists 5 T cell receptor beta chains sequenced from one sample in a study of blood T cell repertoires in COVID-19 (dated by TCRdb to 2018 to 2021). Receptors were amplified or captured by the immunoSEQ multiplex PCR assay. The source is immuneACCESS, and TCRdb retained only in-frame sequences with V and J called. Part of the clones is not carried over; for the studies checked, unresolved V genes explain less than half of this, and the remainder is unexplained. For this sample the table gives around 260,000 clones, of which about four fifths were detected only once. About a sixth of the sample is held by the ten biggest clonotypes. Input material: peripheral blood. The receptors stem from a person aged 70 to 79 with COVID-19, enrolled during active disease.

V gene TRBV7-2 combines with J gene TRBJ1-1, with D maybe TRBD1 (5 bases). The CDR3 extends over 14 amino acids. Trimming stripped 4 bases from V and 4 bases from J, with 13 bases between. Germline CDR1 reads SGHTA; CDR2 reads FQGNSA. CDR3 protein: CASSSQGYGTEAFF. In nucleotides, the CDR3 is TGTGCCAGCAGCTCCCAGGGTTATGGCACTGAAGCTTTCTTT.

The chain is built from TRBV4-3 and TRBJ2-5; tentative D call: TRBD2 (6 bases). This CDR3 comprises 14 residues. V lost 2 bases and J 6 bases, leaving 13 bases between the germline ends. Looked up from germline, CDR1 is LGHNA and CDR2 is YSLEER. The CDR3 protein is CASSQLPGVQTQYF. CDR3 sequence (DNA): TGCGCCAGCAGCCAACTACCGGGGGTTCAGACCCAGTACTTC.

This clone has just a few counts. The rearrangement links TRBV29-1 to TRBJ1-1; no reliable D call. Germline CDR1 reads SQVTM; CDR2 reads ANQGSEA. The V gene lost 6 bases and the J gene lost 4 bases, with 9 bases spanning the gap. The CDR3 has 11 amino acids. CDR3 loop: CSVRLSTEAFF. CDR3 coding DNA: TGCAGCGTGAGACTGAGCACTGAAGCTTTCTTT.

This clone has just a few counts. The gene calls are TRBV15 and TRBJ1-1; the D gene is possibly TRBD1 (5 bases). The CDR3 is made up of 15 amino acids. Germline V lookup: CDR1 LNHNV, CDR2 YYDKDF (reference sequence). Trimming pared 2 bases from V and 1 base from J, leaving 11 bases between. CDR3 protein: CATSRRTPQNTEAFF. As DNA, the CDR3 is TGTGCCACCAGCAGACGGACACCGCAGAACACTGAAGCTTTCTTT.

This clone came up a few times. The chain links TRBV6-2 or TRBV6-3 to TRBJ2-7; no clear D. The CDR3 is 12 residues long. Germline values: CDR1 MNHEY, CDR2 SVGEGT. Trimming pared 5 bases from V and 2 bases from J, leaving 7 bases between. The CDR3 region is CASSPRTYEQYF. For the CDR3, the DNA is TGTGCCAGCAGTCCGAGGACCTACGAGCAGTACTTC.